Reported below is one TCR beta chain. This entry is derived from a study of blood T cell repertoires in COVID-19. Study-level background: T cells, B-cell-depleted T cells, or PBMCs supplied cDNA or gDNA.

V shed 1 base and J 4 bases; nucleotides not matched to a gene: 10. The CDR3 is 19 amino acids. The V gene's germline CDR1 is SGHTA and CDR2 FQGTGA. Method: immunoSEQ multiplex PCR; TCRdb's copy keeps in-frame clones and lacks some. The sample records just over 300,000 clones, approximately 89% being singletons. Sequenced material: PBMCs or T cells enriched from blood (not recorded which). The clonotype was recovered from a middle-aged woman who had recovered from COVID-19. This chain uses TRBV7-3 with TRBJ2-2, with 12 bases fitting TRBD1. The chain's CDR3 is CASSLILGQGASGTGELFF. The CDR3 DNA reads as TGTGCCAGCAGCTTAATTCTGGGACAGGGGGCTTCGGGCACCGGGGAGCTGTTTTTT. Looking up the rest from reference TRBV7-3 and TRBJ2-2 gives the full variable domain: GAGVSQTPSNKVTEKGKYVELRCDPISGHTALYWYRQSLGQGPEFLIYFQGTGAADDSGLPNDRFFAVRPEGSVSTLKIQRTERGDSAVYLCASSLILGQGASGTGELFFGEGSRLTVL.